A selection of T cell receptor beta chains follows, all from one sample in a study of blood T cell repertoires in COVID-19. The method was immunoSEQ multiplex PCR; TCRdb's version includes in-frame clones alone and lacks a portion of them. The sample gives around 70,000 clones, approximately 90% of which show up once; about 0.56% is in the top ten. Sequencing input: peripheral blood. The receptors originated from a man between 60 and 70 years old with acute or convalescent COVID-19. CDR3s include the opening cysteine and the closing phenylalanine or tryptophan.

j_gene,v_gene,CDR3aa
TRBJ1-5,TRBV6-5,CASRATGGADQPQHF
TRBJ1-6,TRBV30,CAWSGGRWDSPLHF
TRBJ2-1,TRBV6-5,CAGAAGGYNEQFF
TRBJ2-5,TRBV7-8,CASTMTSGGFQETQYF
TRBJ2-7,TRBV29-1,CSVRGLAGSYEQYF
TRBJ2-7,TRBV7-3,CASRTAGGIAEQYF
TRBJ1-1,TRBV25-1,CASSDPGTGEASEAFF
TRBJ2-2,TRBV11-3,CASSLTGTVNTGELFF
TRBJ1-2,TRBV6-5,CASGGSARNYGYTF
TRBJ2-5,TRBV3-1/TRBV3-2,CASKIEKTQYF
TRBJ2-1,TRBV24-1,CATSETGLRSYNEQFF
TRBJ1-5,TRBV28,CASSPYLQGDSNQPQHF
TRBJ1-5,TRBV30,CAWSRGRGFNQPQHF
TRBJ2-5,TRBV5-1,CASSWTSGETQYF
TRBJ2-4,TRBV5-5,CASSAGTSEGNIQYF
TRBJ2-7,TRBV11-3,CASSLGSGQGYEQYF
TRBJ2-7,TRBV5-5,CASSLSGTGPTYF
TRBJ1-6,TRBV2,CASRGQGVTYNSPLHF
TRBJ1-2,TRBV5-1,CASSQGQGYGYTF
TRBJ2-1,TRBV11-3,CASSLVGTRDEQFF
TRBJ1-2,TRBV5-1,CASSWTGTEGNTDGYTF
TRBJ2-2,TRBV5-1,CASRLLAGNTGELFF
TRBJ2-6,TRBV7-3,CASSLLGGASGANVLTF
TRBJ2-1,TRBV7-3,CASSPYHPGEQFF
TRBJ1-3,TRBV7-8,CASSFGQTLGNTIYF
TRBJ2-7,TRBV5-1,CASSWGLAGGAEQYF
TRBJ1-5,TRBV2,CASSGQGDSQPQHF
TRBJ1-1,TRBV6-5,CASTPHSPNTEAFF
TRBJ1-2,TRBV20-1,CSASPTGVRWGYTF
TRBJ2-1,TRBV5-1,CASTTSGGLGNEQFF
TRBJ2-7,TRBV5-6,CASSLVGRTYEQYF
TRBJ1-2,TRBV7-2,CASSLNRSPGYGYTF
TRBJ2-3,TRBV19,CASRTSGRTLAFTDTQYF
TRBJ2-2,TRBV5-6,CASSLPSGRNTGELFF
TRBJ1-2,TRBV19,CASSIEETNYGYTF
TRBJ1-4,TRBV2,CATTRGLGFNEKLFF
TRBJ2-7,TRBV5-1,CASSPGSTYEQYF
TRBJ1-1,TRBV29-1,CSVVPGNTEAFF
TRBJ2-1,TRBV19,CASSIVPKPRLAGGSEQFF
TRBJ2-3,TRBV5-6,CASSRRDRVGDTQYF
TRBJ2-1,TRBV6-1,CASSEVGQRYNEQFF
TRBJ2-3,TRBV6-1,CASSDRDRGTDTQYF
TRBJ1-1,TRBV19,CASSIYGQGGNTEAFF
TRBJ2-7,TRBV18,CASSPTGTGVREQYF
TRBJ2-2,TRBV12-5,CASGAGLAGRTGELFF
TRBJ1-2,TRBV5-1,CASSLTSDFYGYTF
TRBJ2-3,TRBV5-5,CASLQYGAGGTDTQYF
TRBJ2-5,TRBV5-1,CASSPGLAGTETQYF
TRBJ1-2,TRBV14,CASSPREGVYGYTF
TRBJ2-1,TRBV5-1,CASSLLLAGGLGANEQFF
TRBJ1-1,TRBV28,CASKAGGRNTEAFF
TRBJ2-7,TRBV7-3,CASSTSGGTYYEQYF
TRBJ1-5,TRBV24-1,CATSDHRAGVSQPQHF
TRBJ2-1,TRBV27,CASSRGQGALNEQFF
TRBJ2-2,TRBV30,CAGDRVAYTGELFF
TRBJ2-1,TRBV2,CASSRSGGANEQFF
TRBJ1-6,TRBV5-1,CASSGDRVYNSPLHF
TRBJ1-5,TRBV19,CASSMISQPQHF
TRBJ1-5,TRBV27,CASSRGFRGQYNQPQHF